This record covers a single TCR beta chain. The sample comes from a study of blood T cell repertoires in COVID-19. About the research overall: From T cells, B-cell-depleted T cells, or PBMCs came the material, which was cDNA or gDNA.

TCRdb's table, derived via immunoSEQ multiplex PCR, lists solely in-frame clones and lacks some. The table lists 120,000 to 150,000 clones, over 75% of them singletons. Germline V gives CDR1 SGHTA, CDR2 FQGNSA. Trimming pared 6 bases from V and 10 bases from J, leaving 13 bases between. The CDR3 loop spans 12 amino acids. The clonotype was recovered from a woman aged 60 to 75 with active COVID-19. The source material was peripheral blood. The chain couples TRBV7-2 to TRBJ2-1, with D hard to call. The CDR3 protein is CASRYHEAEQFF. In nucleotides, the CDR3 is TGTGCCAGCAGGTACCACGAGGCGGAGCAGTTCTTC.